This T cell receptor beta chain was retrieved from a study of blood T cell repertoires in COVID-19. Clones were read by immunoSEQ multiplex PCR, and TCRdb kept only the in-frame ones, dropping some. The profile shows approximately 41,000 clones, approximately 86% of them singletons. CDR3 length: 15 amino acids. Looked up from germline, CDR1 is SGHRS and CDR2 is YFSETQ. J was trimmed by 4 bases and V by 0 bases; bases with no gene match: 6. The rearrangement uses TRBV5-1 and TRBJ2-7; 8 bases line up with TRBD2. The sequence came from an elderly woman with active COVID-19. Sequencing was carried out using peripheral blood. The CDR3 here is CASSLAGSSGYEQYF. CDR3 sequence (DNA): TGCGCCAGCAGCTTGGCCGGATCTAGCGGGTACGAGCAGTACTTC.